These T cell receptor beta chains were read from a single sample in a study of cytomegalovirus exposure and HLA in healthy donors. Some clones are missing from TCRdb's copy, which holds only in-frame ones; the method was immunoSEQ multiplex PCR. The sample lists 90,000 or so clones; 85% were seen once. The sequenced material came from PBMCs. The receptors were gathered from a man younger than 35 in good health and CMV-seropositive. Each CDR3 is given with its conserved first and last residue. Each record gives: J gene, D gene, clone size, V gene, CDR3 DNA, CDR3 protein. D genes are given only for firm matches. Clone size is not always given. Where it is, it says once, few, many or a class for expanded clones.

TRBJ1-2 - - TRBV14 TGTGCCAGCAGCCAAGATTGGGGGCCGCGATCGAATGGCTACACCTTC CASSQDWGPRSNGYTF
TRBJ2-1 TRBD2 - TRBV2 TGTGCCAGGGGACTAGCGGGAGGGAGCTCCTACAATGAGCAGTTCTTC CARGLAGGSSYNEQFF
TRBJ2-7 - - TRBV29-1 TGCAGCGTTGATGATGGGGGGAACGAGCAGTACTTC CSVDDGGNEQYF
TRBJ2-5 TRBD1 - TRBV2 TGTGCCAGACAGGGGGCGGGTGGAGAGACCCAGTACTTC CARQGAGGETQYF
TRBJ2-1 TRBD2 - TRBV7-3 TGTGCCAGCAGCTTAGGGACTAGCGAGGACGAGCAGTTCTTC CASSLGTSEDEQFF
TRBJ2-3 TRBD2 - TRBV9 TGTGCCAGCAGCGTAGAAGACAATCCGGGAGGGCCTAGCACAGATACGCAGTATTTT CASSVEDNPGGPSTDTQYF
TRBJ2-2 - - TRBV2 TGTGCCAGCAAGGGAGGTAACACCGGGGAGCTGTTTTTT CASKGGNTGELFF
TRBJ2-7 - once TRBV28 TGTGCCAGCAGTTTATGGGACAGAAGTAGCGAGCAGTACTTC CASSLWDRSSEQYF
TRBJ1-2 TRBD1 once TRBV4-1 TGCGCCAGCAGCCAAGTTATGAGAACAGGGGGCCACTATGGCTACACCTTC CASSQVMRTGGHYGYTF
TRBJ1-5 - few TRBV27 TGTGCCAGTGCCCAGGATCAGCCCCAGCATTTT CASAQDQPQHF
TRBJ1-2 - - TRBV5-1 TGCGCCAGCAGCTTGGAAGGTCGGGGGTTCTTTGGCTACACCTTC CASSLEGRGFFGYTF
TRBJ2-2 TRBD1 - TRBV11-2 TGTGCCAGCAGCGGGTGGACAGGGGGTGACACCGGGGAGCTGTTTTTT CASSGWTGGDTGELFF
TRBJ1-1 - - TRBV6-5 TGTGCCAGCAGCTACGAGTCTGGCGGGACTGAAGCTTTCTTT CASSYESGGTEAFF
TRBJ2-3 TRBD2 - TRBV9 TGTGCCAGCAGCGTGGCGGGAGTAGGTACAGATACGCAGTATTTT CASSVAGVGTDTQYF
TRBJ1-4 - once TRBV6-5 TGTGCCAGCAGGGGGGGGAGGATTGGGGAAAAACTGTTTTTT CASRGGRIGEKLFF
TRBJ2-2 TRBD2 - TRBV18 TGTGCCAGCTCACCACCGACGGGAGGGCCTTCCGGGGAGCTGTTTTTT CASSPPTGGPSGELFF
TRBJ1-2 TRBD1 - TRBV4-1 TGCGCCAGCAGCCCTACGAGGACAGGACGGGGTGGCTACACCTTC CASSPTRTGRGGYTF
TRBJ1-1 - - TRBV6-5 TGTGCCAGCAGCAGGGTGAACACTGAAGCTTTCTTT CASSRVNTEAFF
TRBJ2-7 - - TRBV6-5 TGTGCCAGCAGTCCGGGTGAAGAGCAGTACTTC CASSPGEEQYF
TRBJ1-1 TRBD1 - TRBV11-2 TGTGCCAGCAGCGAGGACAGGGGCAGGATGAACACTGAAGCTTTCTTT CASSEDRGRMNTEAFF
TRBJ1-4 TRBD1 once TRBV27 TGTGCCAGCGGAACCACGGGACAGCGTGAAAAACTGTTTTTT CASGTTGQREKLFF
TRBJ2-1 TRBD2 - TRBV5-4 TGTGCCAGCAATCTCGGGGCTAGCGGAGGGACCGAGCAGTTCTTC CASNLGASGGTEQFF
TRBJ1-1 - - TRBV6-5 TGTGCCAGCACCGACAGACTGAACACTGAAGCTTTCTTT CASTDRLNTEAFF
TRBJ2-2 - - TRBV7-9 TGTGCCAGCACGTTAACGATGGGGGCTCAGAACACCGGGGAGCTGTTTTTT CASTLTMGAQNTGELFF
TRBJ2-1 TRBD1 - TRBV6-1 TGTGCCAGCGGCAGGGGGTTGGGCAATGAGCAGTTCTTC CASGRGLGNEQFF
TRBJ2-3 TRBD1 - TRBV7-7 TGTGCCAGCAGTTCCGGGACAGGAGGAACAGATACGCAGTATTTT CASSSGTGGTDTQYF
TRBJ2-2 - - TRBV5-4 TGTGCCAGCAGCTTGGTAGATAGAGGGAACACCGGGGAGCTGTTTTTT CASSLVDRGNTGELFF
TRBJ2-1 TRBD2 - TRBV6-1 TGTGCCAGCAGTGGTTTTAGCGGGTCCAATGAGCAGTTCTTC CASSGFSGSNEQFF
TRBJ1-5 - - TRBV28 TGTGCCAGTGCGGGGGGCGGTGGCAATCAGCCCCAGCATTTT CASAGGGGNQPQHF
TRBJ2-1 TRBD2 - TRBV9 TGTGCCAGCAGCGCTTCCCGACTAGCCTCCTACAATGAGCAGTTCTTC CASSASRLASYNEQFF
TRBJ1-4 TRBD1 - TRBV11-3 TGTGCCAGCAGCCGGGACAGGGCCGCAACTAATGAAAAACTGTTTTTT CASSRDRAATNEKLFF
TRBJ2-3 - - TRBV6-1 TGTGCCAGCAGTGACTTTCAGTATGATACGCAGTATTTT CASSDFQYDTQYF
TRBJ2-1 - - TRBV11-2 TGTGCCAGCAGCTTATCCCCGTTTTCCTACAATGAGCAGTTCTTC CASSLSPFSYNEQFF
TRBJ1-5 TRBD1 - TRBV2 TGTGCCAGCAGTGAGGACAGGGCGCGAGTCAATCAGCCCCAGCATTTT CASSEDRARVNQPQHF
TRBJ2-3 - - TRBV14 TGTGCCAGCAGCCTCGGACAGTTGAATACGCAGTATTTT CASSLGQLNTQYF
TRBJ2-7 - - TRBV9 TGTGCCAGCAGCGCCGTGGAGGGCCTCATCCACGAGCAGTACTTC CASSAVEGLIHEQYF
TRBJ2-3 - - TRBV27 TGTGCCAGCAGTTTCCACAGAACAGATACGCAGTATTTT CASSFHRTDTQYF
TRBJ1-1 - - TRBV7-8 TGTGCCAGCAGCCAAACTACGAAGAACACTGAAGCTTTCTTT CASSQTTKNTEAFF
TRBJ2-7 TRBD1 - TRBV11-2 TGTGCCAGCAGCTTAGTCGCGGGACAGGGCTACGAGCAGTACTTC CASSLVAGQGYEQYF
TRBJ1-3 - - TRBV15 TGTGCCACCAGCAGAGATCAGGGCTCTGGAAACACCATATATTTT CATSRDQGSGNTIYF
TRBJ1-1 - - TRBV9 TGTGCCAGCAGCCCGATGGGGCCCGCCGAAGCTTTCTTT CASSPMGPAEAFF
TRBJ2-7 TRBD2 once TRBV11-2 TGTGCCAGCAGCTTAGCGGCTAGCGGGACCTACGAGCAGTACTTC CASSLAASGTYEQYF
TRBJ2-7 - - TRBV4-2 TGTGCCAGCAGCCAAGATCACGAGGGATCTTACGAGCAGTACTTC CASSQDHEGSYEQYF
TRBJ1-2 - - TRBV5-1 TGCGCCAGCAAAAATGCGGGGGCGACTCGAGCCTTTGGGTACGGCTACACCTTC CASKNAGATRAFGYGYTF
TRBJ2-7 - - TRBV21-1 TGTGCCAGCAGCAAGACTGACGAGCAGTACTTC CASSKTDEQYF
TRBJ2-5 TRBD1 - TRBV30 TGTGCCTGGAGTGCTTCACAGGGGCCACAAGAGACCCAGTACTTC CAWSASQGPQETQYF